Sequencing of this T cell receptor beta chain was carried out in a study of human T cells and chemical hapten exposure. Whole-study findings and limits: Clustering by CDR3 similarity yielded significantly more large clusters from expanded TCRs than controls.

Germline V gene lookup returns CDR1 DFQATT and CDR2 SNEGSKA (reference sequence). The CDR3 is 18 amino acids. The J segment lost 2 bases and the V segment lost 2 bases, leaving 11 bases of the junction unmatched. In TCRdb, the RACE reads were re-called with MiXCR into one record per CDR3 protein. The data hold tens of thousands of distinct CDR3 sequences, with around 7% observed a single time. A word on this clonotype: What it binds is unknown.

Documented time point: pre-sensitization, week 0. Specified treatment: therapeutic diphenylcyclopropenone sensitization with weekly scalp DPC. Material: whole blood, obtained in connection with sensitization to the hapten diphenylcyclopropenone (DPC). This receptor was taken from a woman in her 30s with alopecia areata. Some clones in this sample may be carry-over from other donors' samples. The chain combines TRBV20-1 with TRBJ2-5; 13 nucleotides agree with TRBD2. The CDR3 protein is CSARMTHGLAGDQETQYF. The DNA for the CDR3 is TGCAGTGCTAGAATGACCCATGGACTAGCGGGGGATCAAGAGACCCAGTACTTC.